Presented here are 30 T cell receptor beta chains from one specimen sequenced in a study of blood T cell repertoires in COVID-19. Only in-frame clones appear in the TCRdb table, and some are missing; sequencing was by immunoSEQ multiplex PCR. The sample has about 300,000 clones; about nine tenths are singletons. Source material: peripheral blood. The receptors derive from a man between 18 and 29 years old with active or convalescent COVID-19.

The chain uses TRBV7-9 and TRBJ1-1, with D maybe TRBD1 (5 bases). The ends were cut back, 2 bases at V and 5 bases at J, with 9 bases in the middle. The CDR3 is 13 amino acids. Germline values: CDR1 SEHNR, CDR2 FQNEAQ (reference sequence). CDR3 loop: CASSLQGGTEAFF. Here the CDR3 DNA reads TGTGCCAGCAGCTTACAGGGTGGTACTGAAGCTTTCTTT.

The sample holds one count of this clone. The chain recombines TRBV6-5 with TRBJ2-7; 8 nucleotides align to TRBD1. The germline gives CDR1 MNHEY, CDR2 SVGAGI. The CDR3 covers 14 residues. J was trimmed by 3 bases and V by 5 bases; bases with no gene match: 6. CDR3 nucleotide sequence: TGTGCCAGCAGTCTACGGACAGGGAACTACGAGCAGTACTTC. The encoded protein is CASSLRTGNYEQYF.

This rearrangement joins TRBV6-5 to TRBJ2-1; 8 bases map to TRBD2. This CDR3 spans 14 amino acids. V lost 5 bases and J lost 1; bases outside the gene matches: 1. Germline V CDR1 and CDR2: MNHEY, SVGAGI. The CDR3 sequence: CASSIAGSYNEQFF. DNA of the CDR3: TGTGCCAGCAGTATAGCGGGATCCTACAATGAGCAGTTCTTC.

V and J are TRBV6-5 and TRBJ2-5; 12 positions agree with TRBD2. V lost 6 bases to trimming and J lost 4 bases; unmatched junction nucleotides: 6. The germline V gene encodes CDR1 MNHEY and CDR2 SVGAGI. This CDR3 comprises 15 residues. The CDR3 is CASRPGLAGTETQYF. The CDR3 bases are TGTGCCAGCAGACCCGGACTAGCGGGGACAGAGACCCAGTACTTC.

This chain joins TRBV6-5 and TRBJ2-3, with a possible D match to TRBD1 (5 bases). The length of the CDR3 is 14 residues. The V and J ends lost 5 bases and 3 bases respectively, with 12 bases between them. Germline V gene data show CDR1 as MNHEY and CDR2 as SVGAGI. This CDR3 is CASSRNHRTDTQYF. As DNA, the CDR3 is TGTGCCAGCAGTCGGAACCACAGGACAGATACGCAGTATTTT.

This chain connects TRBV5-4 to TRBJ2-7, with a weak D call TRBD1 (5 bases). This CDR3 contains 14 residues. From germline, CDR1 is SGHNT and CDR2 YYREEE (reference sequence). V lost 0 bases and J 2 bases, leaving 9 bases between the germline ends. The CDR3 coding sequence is TGTGCCAGCAGCTTGGTGGGGCAAGCCTACGAGCAGTACTTC. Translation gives CASSLVGQAYEQYF.

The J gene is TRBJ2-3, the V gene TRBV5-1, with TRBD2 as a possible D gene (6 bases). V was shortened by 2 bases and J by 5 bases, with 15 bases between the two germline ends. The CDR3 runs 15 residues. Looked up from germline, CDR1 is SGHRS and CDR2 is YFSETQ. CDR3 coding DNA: TGCGCCAGCAGCTTCCGGGGGAATTTCGGAGATACGCAGTATTTT. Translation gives CASSFRGNFGDTQYF. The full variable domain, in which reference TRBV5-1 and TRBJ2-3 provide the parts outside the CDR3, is KAGVTQTPRYLIKTRGQQVTLSCSPISGHRSVSWYQQTPGQGLQFLFEYFSETQRNKGNFPGRFSGRQFSNSRSEMNVSTLELGDSALYLCASSFRGNFGDTQYFGPGTRLTVL.

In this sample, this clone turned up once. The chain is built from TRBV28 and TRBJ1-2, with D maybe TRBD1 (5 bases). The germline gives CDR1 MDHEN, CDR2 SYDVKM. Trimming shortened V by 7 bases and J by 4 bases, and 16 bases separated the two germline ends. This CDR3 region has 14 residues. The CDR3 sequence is CASTTVGLVYGYTF. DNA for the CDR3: TGTGCCAGCACCACTGTGGGGCTGGTCTATGGCTACACCTTC.

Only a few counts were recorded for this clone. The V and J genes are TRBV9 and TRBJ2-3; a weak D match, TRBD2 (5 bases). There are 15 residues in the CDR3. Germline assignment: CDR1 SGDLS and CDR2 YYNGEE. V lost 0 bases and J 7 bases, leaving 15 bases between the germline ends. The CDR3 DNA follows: TGTGCCAGCAGCGTAGACAGCTACACGGGGTATACGCAGTATTTT. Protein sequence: CASSVDSYTGYTQYF.

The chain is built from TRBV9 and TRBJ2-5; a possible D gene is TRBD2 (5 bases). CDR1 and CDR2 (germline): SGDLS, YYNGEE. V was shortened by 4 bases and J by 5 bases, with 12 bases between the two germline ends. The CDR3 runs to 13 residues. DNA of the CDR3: TGTGCCAGCAGCCCTGGACTTGTTGAGACCCAGTACTTC. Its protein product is CASSPGLVETQYF.

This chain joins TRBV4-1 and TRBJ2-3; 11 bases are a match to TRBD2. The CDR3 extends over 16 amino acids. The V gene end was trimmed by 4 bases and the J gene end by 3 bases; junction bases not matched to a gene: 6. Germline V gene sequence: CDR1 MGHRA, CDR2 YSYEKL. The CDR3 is CASSPALAGGTDTQYF. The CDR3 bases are TGCGCCAGCAGCCCAGCTCTAGCGGGGGGTACAGATACGCAGTATTTT.

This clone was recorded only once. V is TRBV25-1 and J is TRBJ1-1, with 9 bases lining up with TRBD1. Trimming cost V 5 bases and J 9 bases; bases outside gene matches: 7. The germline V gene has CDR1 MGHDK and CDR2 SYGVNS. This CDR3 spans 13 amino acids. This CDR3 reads CASSPGTGKKAFF. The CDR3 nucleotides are TGTGCCAGCAGTCCAGGGACAGGGAAGAAAGCTTTCTTT.

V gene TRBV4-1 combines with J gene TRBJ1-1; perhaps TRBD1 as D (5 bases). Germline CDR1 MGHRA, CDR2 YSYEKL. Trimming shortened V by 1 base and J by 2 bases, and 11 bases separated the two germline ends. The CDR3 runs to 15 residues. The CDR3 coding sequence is TGCGCCAGCAGCCAAGGGGGCCGAGTTAACACTGAAGCTTTCTTT. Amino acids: CASSQGGRVNTEAFF.

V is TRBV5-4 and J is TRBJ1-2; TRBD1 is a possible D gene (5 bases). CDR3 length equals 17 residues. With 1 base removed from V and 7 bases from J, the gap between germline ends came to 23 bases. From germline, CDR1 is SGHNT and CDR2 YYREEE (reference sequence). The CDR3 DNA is TGTGCCAGCAGCTTGTTACCGGACACAAGGTATACGGCTGGCTACACCTTC. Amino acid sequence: CASSLLPDTRYTAGYTF. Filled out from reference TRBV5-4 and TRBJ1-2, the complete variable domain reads ETGVTQSPTHLIKTRGQQVTLRCSSQSGHNTVSWYQQALGQGPQFIFQYYREEENGRGNFPPRFSGLQFPNYSSELNVNALELDDSALYLCASSLLPDTRYTAGYTFGSGTRLTVV.

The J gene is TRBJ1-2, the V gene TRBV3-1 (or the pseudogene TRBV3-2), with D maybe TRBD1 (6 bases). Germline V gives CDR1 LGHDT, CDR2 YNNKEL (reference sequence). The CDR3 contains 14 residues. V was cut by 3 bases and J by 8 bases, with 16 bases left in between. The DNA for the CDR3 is TGTGCCAGCAGCCACGGACAGCCAACGGGAGGCTACACCTTC. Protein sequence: CASSHGQPTGGYTF.

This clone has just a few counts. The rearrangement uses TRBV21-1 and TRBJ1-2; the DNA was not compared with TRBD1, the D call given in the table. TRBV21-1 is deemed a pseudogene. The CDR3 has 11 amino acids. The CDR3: CASSGHPLHPF. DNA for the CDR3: TGTGCCAGCAGCGGGCATCCTCTCCACCCCTTC.

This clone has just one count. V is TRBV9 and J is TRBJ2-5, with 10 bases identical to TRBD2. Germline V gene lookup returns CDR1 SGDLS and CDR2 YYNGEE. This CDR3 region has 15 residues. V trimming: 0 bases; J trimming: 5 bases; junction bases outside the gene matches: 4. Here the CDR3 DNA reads TGTGCCAGCAGCGTAGGGGATAGCGGGAGGGAGACCCAGTACTTC. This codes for CASSVGDSGRETQYF.

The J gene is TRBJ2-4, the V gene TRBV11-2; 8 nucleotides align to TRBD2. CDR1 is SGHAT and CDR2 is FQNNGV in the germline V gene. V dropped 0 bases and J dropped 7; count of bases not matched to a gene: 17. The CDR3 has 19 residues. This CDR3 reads CASSLDLLERGLVLNIQYF. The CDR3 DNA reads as TGTGCCAGCAGCTTAGATCTTCTTGAGCGGGGGTTGGTGCTGAACATTCAGTACTTC. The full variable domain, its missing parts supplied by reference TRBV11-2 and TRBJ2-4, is EAGVAQSPRYKIIEKRQSVAFWCNPISGHATLYWYQQILGQGPKLLIQFQNNGVVDDSQLPKDRFSAERLKGVDSTLKIQPAKLEDSAVYLCASSLDLLERGLVLNIQYFGAGTRLSVL.

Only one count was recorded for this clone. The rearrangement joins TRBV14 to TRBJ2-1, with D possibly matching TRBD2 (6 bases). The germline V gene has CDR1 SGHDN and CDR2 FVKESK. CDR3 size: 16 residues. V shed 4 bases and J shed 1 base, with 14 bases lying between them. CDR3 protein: CASSPPGRNSYNEQFF. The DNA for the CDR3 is TGTGCCAGCAGCCCCCCCGGGAGAAATTCCTACAATGAGCAGTTCTTC.

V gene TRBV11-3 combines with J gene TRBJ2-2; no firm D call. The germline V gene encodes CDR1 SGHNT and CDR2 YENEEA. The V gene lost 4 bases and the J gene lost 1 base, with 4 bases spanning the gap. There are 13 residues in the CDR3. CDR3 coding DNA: TGTGCCAGCAGCTCGAGGAACACCGGGGAGCTGTTTTTT. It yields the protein CASSSRNTGELFF.

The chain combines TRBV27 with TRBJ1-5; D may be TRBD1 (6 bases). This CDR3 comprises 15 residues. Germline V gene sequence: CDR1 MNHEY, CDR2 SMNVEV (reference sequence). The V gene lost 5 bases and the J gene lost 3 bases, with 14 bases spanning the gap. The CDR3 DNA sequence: TGTGCCAGCAGTGTATTAGGACAGCCCAATCAGCCCCAGCATTTT. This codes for CASSVLGQPNQPQHF.

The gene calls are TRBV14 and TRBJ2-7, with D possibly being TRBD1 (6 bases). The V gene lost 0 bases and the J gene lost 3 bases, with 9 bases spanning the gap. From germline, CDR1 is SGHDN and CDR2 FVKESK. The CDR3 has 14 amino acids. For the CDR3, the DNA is TGTGCCAGCAGCCAAGATGTAGGGGGCTACGAGCAGTACTTC. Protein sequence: CASSQDVGGYEQYF.

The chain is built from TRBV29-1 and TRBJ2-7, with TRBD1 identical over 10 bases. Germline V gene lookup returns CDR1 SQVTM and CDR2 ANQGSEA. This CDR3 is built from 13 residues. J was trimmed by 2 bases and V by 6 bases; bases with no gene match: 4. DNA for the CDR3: TGCAGCGTCCTCGGACAGGGGGCCTACGAGCAGTACTTC. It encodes CSVLGQGAYEQYF.

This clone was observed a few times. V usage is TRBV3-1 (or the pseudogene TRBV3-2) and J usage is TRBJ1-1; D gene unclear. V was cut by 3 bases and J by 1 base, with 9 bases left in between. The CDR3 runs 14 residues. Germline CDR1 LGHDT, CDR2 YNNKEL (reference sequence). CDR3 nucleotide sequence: TGTGCCAGCAGCCATCCCCTCGGGAACACTGAAGCTTTCTTT. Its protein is CASSHPLGNTEAFF.

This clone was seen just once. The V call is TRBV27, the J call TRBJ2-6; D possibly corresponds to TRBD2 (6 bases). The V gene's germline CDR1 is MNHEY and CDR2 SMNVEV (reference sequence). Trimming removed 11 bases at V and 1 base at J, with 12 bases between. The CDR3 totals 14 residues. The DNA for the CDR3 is TGTGCCGGGAGGAGGGTTTCTGGGGCCAACGTCCTGACTTTC. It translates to CAGRRVSGANVLTF.

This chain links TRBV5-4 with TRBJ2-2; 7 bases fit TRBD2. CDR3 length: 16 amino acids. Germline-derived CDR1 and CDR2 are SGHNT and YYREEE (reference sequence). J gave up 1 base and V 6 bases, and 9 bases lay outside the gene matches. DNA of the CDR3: TGTGCCAGCACCCCTCAGGGAGGGCGGAACACCGGGGAGCTGTTTTTT. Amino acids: CASTPQGGRNTGELFF.

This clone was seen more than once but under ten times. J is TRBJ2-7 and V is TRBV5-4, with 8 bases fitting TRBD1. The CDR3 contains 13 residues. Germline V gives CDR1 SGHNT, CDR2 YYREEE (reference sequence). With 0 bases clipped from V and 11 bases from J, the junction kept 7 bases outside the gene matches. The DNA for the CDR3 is TGTGCCAGCAGCTTGGAGAGGACAGGGCAGAAGTACTTC. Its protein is CASSLERTGQKYF. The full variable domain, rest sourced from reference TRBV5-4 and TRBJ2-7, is ETGVTQSPTHLIKTRGQQVTLRCSSQSGHNTVSWYQQALGQGPQFIFQYYREEENGRGNFPPRFSGLQFPNYSSELNVNALELDDSALYLCASSLERTGQKYFGPGTRLTVT.

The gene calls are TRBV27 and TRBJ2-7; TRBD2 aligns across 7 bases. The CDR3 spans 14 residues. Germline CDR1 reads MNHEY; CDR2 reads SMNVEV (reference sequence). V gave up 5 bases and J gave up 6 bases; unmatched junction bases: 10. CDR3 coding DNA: TGTGCCAGCAGTCAGAGACTAGCAGCCTCCGAGCAGTACTTC. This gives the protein CASSQRLAASEQYF.

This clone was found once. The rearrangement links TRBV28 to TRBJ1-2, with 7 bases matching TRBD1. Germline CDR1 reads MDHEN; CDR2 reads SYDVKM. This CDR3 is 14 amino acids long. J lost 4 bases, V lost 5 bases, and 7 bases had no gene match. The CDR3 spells CASSETGLFYGYTF. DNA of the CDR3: TGTGCCAGCAGTGAGACAGGGCTTTTCTATGGCTACACCTTC.

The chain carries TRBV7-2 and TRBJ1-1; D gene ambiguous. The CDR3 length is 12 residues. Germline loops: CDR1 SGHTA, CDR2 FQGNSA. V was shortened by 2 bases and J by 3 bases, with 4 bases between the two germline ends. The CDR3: CASSLTHTEAFF. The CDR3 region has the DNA TGTGCCAGCAGCTTAACACACACTGAAGCTTTCTTT.